The 10 T cell receptor beta chains below were found in one sample sequenced in a study of neurological immune-mediated disorders. TCRdb analysed the 5' RACE reads with MiXCR anew, one entry per CDR3 protein. The table lists about 74,000 distinct CDR3 sequences, less than 5.5% of them singletons, with less than 8% in the top ten. Sequenced: PBMCs. These receptors were taken from a man between 18 and 35 years old with multiple sclerosis.

This clonotype was seen many times. The chain carries TRBV20-1 and TRBJ2-7; D could derive from TRBD1 or TRBD2 (7 bases each). Looked up from germline, CDR1 is DFQATT and CDR2 is SNEGSKA (reference sequence). This CDR3 has 17 amino acids. V was clipped by 1 base and J by 5 bases, with 24 bases between them. CDR3 nucleotide sequence: TGCAGTGCTAGAGTTTTATTGGGAGGGGGCTCATATCACGAGCAGTACTTC. It is translated as CSARVLLGGGSYHEQYF.

This clonotype was recorded at least ten times. This chain connects TRBV9 to TRBJ2-1, with 9 bases identical to TRBD1. V trimming: 5 bases; J trimming: 3 bases; junction bases outside the gene matches: 3. Germline CDR1 SGDLS, CDR2 YYNGEE. The CDR3 is 14 residues long. The CDR3: CASSRQGGYNEQFF. CDR3 nucleotide sequence: TGTGCCAGCAGTCGACAGGGGGGCTACAATGAGCAGTTCTTC.

This clonotype was picked up many times. V gene TRBV9 combines with J gene TRBJ2-5; 11 nucleotides align to TRBD2. V gave up 4 bases and J gave up 1 base; unmatched junction bases: 6. This CDR3 is built from 16 residues. CDR1 and CDR2 (germline): SGDLS, YYNGEE. The CDR3 region is CASSSGLAVFQETQYF. DNA of the CDR3: TGTGCCAGCAGCTCGGGACTAGCGGTCTTCCAAGAGACCCAGTACTTC.

V usage is TRBV20-1 and J usage is TRBJ2-7; 10 bases map to TRBD2. Germline V gives CDR1 DFQATT, CDR2 SNEGSKA (reference sequence). The CDR3 totals 14 residues. The V and J ends lost 6 bases and 2 bases, in that order; junction bases with no gene match: 7. CDR3 in amino acids: CSAVGLAEPYEQYF. The DNA of the CDR3 is TGCAGTGCGGTAGGACTAGCGGAACCCTACGAGCAGTACTTC.

This clonotype has ten or more counts. Written as DNA, the CDR3 is TGTGCCAGCAGCCCGAGGACAGGGGGCCAGAATCAGCCCCAGCATTTT. As protein: CASSPRTGGQNQPQHF. The rearrangement uses TRBV5-6 and TRBJ1-5; 11 bases line up with TRBD1. The ends lost 4 bases at V and 4 bases at J; junction bases unmatched: 7. CDR1 and CDR2 from the germline V gene are SGHDT and YYEEEE. The CDR3 is 16 residues long.

This clonotype was counted at least ten times. The chain links TRBV5-1 to TRBJ2-7; no clear D gene. Germline V gene lookup returns CDR1 SGHRS and CDR2 YFSETQ. V lost 0 bases and J 2 bases, leaving 9 bases between the germline ends. The CDR3 is 14 residues long. The CDR3 loop reads CASSLDPSTYEQYF. CDR3 nucleotides: TGCGCCAGCAGCTTGGATCCAAGTACCTACGAGCAGTACTTC.

This clonotype was observed a handful of times. A much larger clone sits a single nucleotide away, making a read error possible. The gene calls are TRBV6-1 and TRBJ1-1, with D possibly being TRBD1 (5 bases). The CDR3 extends over 14 amino acids. The V gene's germline CDR1 is MNHNS and CDR2 SASEGT. The V end lost 6 bases, the J end lost 4 bases, and 15 bases lay between the germline ends. The CDR3 coding sequence is TGTGCCAGCAGAATTGCCAAGGGGAGCACTGAAGCTTTCTTT. Translating it yields CASRIAKGSTEAFF.

In this sample, this clonotype turned up many times. The chain links TRBV7-3 to TRBJ1-2; no definite D call. CDR1 and CDR2 from the germline V gene are SGHTA and FQGTGA. The CDR3 extends over 16 amino acids. V shed 0 bases and J shed 6 bases, with 17 bases lying between them. In DNA, the CDR3 is TGTGCCAGCAGCTTAACCGGGTGGACGGGCGAGGATGGCTACACCTTC. Encoded protein: CASSLTGWTGEDGYTF.

This clonotype was counted ten times or more. The chain joins TRBV29-1 to TRBJ1-1; TRBD1 matches at 7 bases. The J segment lost 8 bases and the V segment lost 3 bases, leaving 3 bases of the junction unmatched. The CDR3 extends over 11 amino acids. CDR1 is SQVTM, CDR2 ANQGSEA, per germline. The CDR3 region has the DNA TGCAGCGTTGAGGCGGACAGGGAAGCTTTCTTT. Encoded protein: CSVEADREAFF.

In its sample, this clonotype was seen many times. The rearrangement uses TRBV27 and TRBJ2-3; 10 positions agree with TRBD1. Per the germline V gene, CDR1 is MNHEY and CDR2 is SMNVEV (reference sequence). The CDR3 length is 16 residues. With V trimmed by 3 bases and J by 2 bases, 5 bases remained unmatched. This CDR3 is CASSFRDRGSTDTQYF. Written as DNA, the CDR3 is TGTGCCAGCAGTTTCCGGGACAGGGGATCCACAGATACGCAGTATTTT.